These T cell receptor beta chains were read from a single sample in a study of vaccination and CD4 T cells after COVID-19. These TCRs are of unknown antigen specificity. TCRdb reprocessed the PCR reads with MiXCR, giving one entry per CDR3 protein. Of approximately 9,000 distinct CDR3 sequences in the sample, 34% were seen once. The specimen was CD4+ T cells from blood, cultured in vitro. The receptor set was obtained from a human donor in good health. CDR3s include the opening cysteine and the closing phenylalanine or tryptophan. Fields, in order: CDR3 length, V gene, J gene, D gene, clone size, CDR3 protein, CDR3 DNA. The D gene is left open where the match is weak. The size entry is marked missing in some rows and otherwise reads once, few, many or a size class.

CDR3 length: 12; V gene: TRBV29-1; J gene: TRBJ2-1; D gene: .; clone size: .; CDR3 protein: CSVENLYNEQFF; CDR3 DNA: TGCAGCGTTGAGAATCTCTACAATGAGCAGTTCTTC
CDR3 length: 12; V gene: TRBV29-1; J gene: TRBJ1-2; D gene: .; clone size: few; CDR3 protein: CRAGANEGGYTF; CDR3 DNA: TGCAGGGCGGGTGCGAACGAAGGGGGCTACACCTTC
CDR3 length: 16; V gene: TRBV7-2; J gene: TRBJ2-7; D gene: .; clone size: .; CDR3 protein: CASSLAPGIRTYEQYF; CDR3 DNA: TGTGCCAGCAGCTTAGCGCCAGGGATTCGGACCTACGAGCAGTACTTC
CDR3 length: 14; V gene: TRBV12-3/TRBV12-4; J gene: TRBJ2-3; D gene: .; clone size: .; CDR3 protein: CASSLRSGVDTQYF; CDR3 DNA: TGTGCCAGCAGTTTAAGGTCGGGGGTAGATACGCAGTATTTT
CDR3 length: 14; V gene: TRBV20-1; J gene: TRBJ2-5; D gene: TRBD2; clone size: .; CDR3 protein: CSARAGGPWETQYF; CDR3 DNA: TGCAGTGCTCGCGCGGGAGGGCCCTGGGAGACCCAGTACTTC
CDR3 length: 14; V gene: TRBV7-2; J gene: TRBJ2-7; D gene: .; clone size: .; CDR3 protein: CASSFRRSGYEQYF; CDR3 DNA: TGTGCCAGCAGCTTTAGGCGGTCAGGCTACGAGCAGTACTTC
CDR3 length: 15; V gene: TRBV20-1; J gene: TRBJ2-5; D gene: TRBD2; clone size: few; CDR3 protein: CSASSAGGTQETQYF; CDR3 DNA: TGCAGTGCTAGTTCCGCGGGAGGCACCCAAGAGACCCAGTACTTC
CDR3 length: 14; V gene: TRBV7-8; J gene: TRBJ1-1; D gene: TRBD1; clone size: medium-sized; CDR3 protein: CASSGTGPNTEAFF; CDR3 DNA: TGTGCCAGCAGCGGGACAGGGCCGAACACTGAAGCTTTCTTT
CDR3 length: 16; V gene: TRBV28; J gene: TRBJ1-1; D gene: .; clone size: few; CDR3 protein: CASSPYLGDPNTEAFF; CDR3 DNA: TGTGCCAGCAGCCCATACCTGGGAGACCCGAACACTGAAGCTTTCTTT
CDR3 length: 17; V gene: TRBV28; J gene: TRBJ2-5; D gene: TRBD1; clone size: once; CDR3 protein: CASSLTSLGQGEETQYF; CDR3 DNA: TGTGCCAGCAGTTTAACGTCGCTGGGACAGGGGGAGGAGACCCAGTACTTC
CDR3 length: 15; V gene: TRBV6-4; J gene: TRBJ1-5; D gene: TRBD1; clone size: .; CDR3 protein: CATSPGTGGNQPQHF; CDR3 DNA: TGTGCCACCAGCCCCGGGACAGGGGGCAATCAGCCCCAGCATTTT
CDR3 length: 15; V gene: TRBV14; J gene: TRBJ2-7; D gene: TRBD2; clone size: .; CDR3 protein: CASSQLAGGSYEQYF; CDR3 DNA: TGTGCCAGCAGCCAGTTAGCGGGTGGTTCCTACGAGCAGTACTTC
CDR3 length: 15; V gene: TRBV4-2; J gene: TRBJ2-7; D gene: .; clone size: .; CDR3 protein: CASSQDFSGVKEQYF; CDR3 DNA: TGTGCCAGCAGCCAAGATTTCTCGGGAGTAAAAGAGCAGTACTTC
CDR3 length: 14; V gene: TRBV7-7; J gene: TRBJ2-3; D gene: .; clone size: .; CDR3 protein: CASSLGLARDTQYF; CDR3 DNA: TGTGCTAGCAGCTTAGGGCTCGCTAGGGATACGCAGTATTTT
CDR3 length: 17; V gene: TRBV7-2; J gene: TRBJ2-1; D gene: .; clone size: .; CDR3 protein: CASSSSLRPAGGNEQFF; CDR3 DNA: TGTGCCAGCAGCTCTTCCCTGCGCCCGGCGGGCGGGAATGAGCAGTTCTTC
CDR3 length: 18; V gene: TRBV28; J gene: TRBJ2-6; D gene: .; clone size: .; CDR3 protein: CASSPAGQLFSGANVLTF; CDR3 DNA: TGTGCCAGCAGTCCGGCGGGACAGTTGTTCTCTGGGGCCAACGTCCTGACTTTC
CDR3 length: 16; V gene: TRBV7-9; J gene: TRBJ2-3; D gene: .; clone size: few; CDR3 protein: CASSLVGAPSTDTQYF; CDR3 DNA: TGTGCCAGCAGCTTGGTAGGCGCCCCTAGCACAGATACGCAGTATTTT
CDR3 length: 16; V gene: TRBV19; J gene: TRBJ2-1; D gene: TRBD2; clone size: .; CDR3 protein: CASSGWGLAGGYEQFF; CDR3 DNA: TGTGCCAGTAGCGGTTGGGGACTAGCGGGAGGTTATGAGCAGTTCTTC
CDR3 length: 10; V gene: TRBV20-1; J gene: TRBJ2-1; D gene: .; clone size: few; CDR3 protein: CSATGEKQFF; CDR3 DNA: TGCAGTGCTACAGGGGAAAAGCAGTTCTTC
CDR3 length: 14; V gene: TRBV2; J gene: TRBJ1-5; D gene: .; clone size: few; CDR3 protein: CASNGDGGNQPQHF; CDR3 DNA: TGTGCCAGCAACGGGGACGGAGGCAATCAGCCCCAGCATTTT
CDR3 length: 16; V gene: TRBV5-4; J gene: TRBJ2-3; D gene: TRBD2; clone size: few; CDR3 protein: CASSLRREAFTDTQYF; CDR3 DNA: TGTGCCAGCAGCCTCCGGCGGGAGGCCTTCACAGATACGCAGTATTTT
CDR3 length: 14; V gene: TRBV7-9; J gene: TRBJ1-1; D gene: .; clone size: .; CDR3 protein: CASSLLQMNTEAFF; CDR3 DNA: TGTGCCAGCAGCTTACTTCAGATGAACACTGAAGCTTTCTTT
CDR3 length: 15; V gene: TRBV7-2; J gene: TRBJ1-3; D gene: .; clone size: .; CDR3 protein: CASSSDMVTGNTIYF; CDR3 DNA: TGTGCCAGCAGCTCGGATATGGTGACTGGAAACACCATATATTTT
CDR3 length: 14; V gene: TRBV6-1; J gene: TRBJ2-7; D gene: TRBD1; clone size: .; CDR3 protein: CASSPTGESYEQYF; CDR3 DNA: TGTGCCAGCAGCCCGACAGGGGAGAGCTACGAGCAGTACTTC
CDR3 length: 17; V gene: TRBV20-1; J gene: TRBJ2-7; D gene: .; clone size: few; CDR3 protein: CSGVLRAQGPRTYEQYF; CDR3 DNA: TGCAGTGGAGTACTCCGGGCCCAAGGCCCTAGAACCTACGAGCAGTACTTC
CDR3 length: 13; V gene: TRBV7-6; J gene: TRBJ1-4; D gene: .; clone size: .; CDR3 protein: CASSLTRAEKLFF; CDR3 DNA: TGTGCCAGCAGCTTAACTCGCGCTGAAAAACTGTTTTTT
CDR3 length: 14; V gene: TRBV27; J gene: TRBJ1-5; D gene: TRBD1; clone size: .; CDR3 protein: CATAGRQGVQPQHF; CDR3 DNA: TGTGCCACCGCCGGCCGACAGGGCGTTCAGCCCCAGCATTTT
CDR3 length: 17; V gene: TRBV27; J gene: TRBJ2-6; D gene: .; clone size: few; CDR3 protein: CASSLWGLSSGANVLTF; CDR3 DNA: TGTGCCAGCAGTTTATGGGGCCTGAGCTCTGGGGCCAACGTCCTGACTTTC
CDR3 length: 14; V gene: TRBV2; J gene: TRBJ2-1; D gene: TRBD2; clone size: .; CDR3 protein: CASSSSGSYNEQFF; CDR3 DNA: TGTGCCAGTTCGTCTAGCGGGAGCTACAATGAGCAGTTCTTC
CDR3 length: 16; V gene: TRBV20-1; J gene: TRBJ2-7; D gene: .; clone size: medium-sized; CDR3 protein: CSARDQGGRPSYEQYF; CDR3 DNA: TGCAGTGCTAGAGATCAAGGTGGGCGGCCTTCCTACGAGCAGTACTTC
CDR3 length: 15; V gene: TRBV6-5; J gene: TRBJ2-1; D gene: TRBD2; clone size: .; CDR3 protein: CASSYREGLGNEQFF; CDR3 DNA: TGTGCCAGCAGTTACCGGGAGGGCCTCGGGAATGAGCAGTTCTTC
CDR3 length: 14; V gene: TRBV28; J gene: TRBJ1-1; D gene: .; clone size: few; CDR3 protein: CASSSATGHTEAFF; CDR3 DNA: TGTGCCAGCAGCTCTGCTACAGGACACACTGAAGCTTTCTTT
CDR3 length: 13; V gene: TRBV6-1; J gene: TRBJ2-5; D gene: .; clone size: .; CDR3 protein: CASSATVKETQYF; CDR3 DNA: TGTGCCAGCAGTGCGACAGTGAAAGAGACCCAGTACTTC
CDR3 length: 16; V gene: TRBV19; J gene: TRBJ2-7; D gene: TRBD1; clone size: .; CDR3 protein: CASSIGLRQGSDEQYF; CDR3 DNA: TGTGCCAGTAGTATAGGCTTGCGACAGGGTAGCGACGAGCAGTACTTC
CDR3 length: 13; V gene: TRBV20-1; J gene: TRBJ2-5; D gene: .; clone size: .; CDR3 protein: CSASGPGLETQYF; CDR3 DNA: TGCAGTGCTAGTGGGCCCGGGTTGGAGACCCAGTACTTC
CDR3 length: 13; V gene: TRBV24-1; J gene: TRBJ1-2; D gene: .; clone size: .; CDR3 protein: CATSEPGSYGYTF; CDR3 DNA: TGTGCCACCAGTGAACCGGGGAGCTATGGCTACACCTTC
CDR3 length: 15; V gene: TRBV10-3; J gene: TRBJ1-1; D gene: .; clone size: .; CDR3 protein: CAISDHSRGGTEAFF; CDR3 DNA: TGTGCCATCAGTGACCACTCCAGGGGAGGCACTGAAGCTTTCTTT
CDR3 length: 14; V gene: TRBV19; J gene: TRBJ2-2; D gene: TRBD2; clone size: .; CDR3 protein: CASRGRGNTGELFF; CDR3 DNA: TGTGCCAGTAGGGGGAGGGGGAACACCGGGGAGCTGTTTTTT
CDR3 length: 14; V gene: TRBV9; J gene: TRBJ2-5; D gene: .; clone size: .; CDR3 protein: CASSVGQRGETQYF; CDR3 DNA: TGTGCCAGCAGCGTAGGACAGCGCGGGGAGACCCAGTACTTC
CDR3 length: 14; V gene: TRBV19; J gene: TRBJ1-1; D gene: .; clone size: .; CDR3 protein: CASSNERSAGRTFF; CDR3 DNA: TGTGCCAGTAGTAATGAGAGATCGGCAGGGAGGACTTTCTTT
CDR3 length: 14; V gene: TRBV7-9; J gene: TRBJ2-7; D gene: TRBD2; clone size: .; CDR3 protein: CASSLSGGPYEQYF; CDR3 DNA: TGTGCCAGCAGCCTTAGCGGGGGGCCCTACGAGCAGTACTTC
CDR3 length: 16; V gene: TRBV7-2; J gene: TRBJ1-5; D gene: .; clone size: .; CDR3 protein: CASSLVGGAGDQPQHF; CDR3 DNA: TGTGCCAGCAGCTTAGTTGGGGGGGCAGGTGATCAGCCCCAGCATTTT
CDR3 length: 14; V gene: TRBV6-1; J gene: TRBJ2-7; D gene: .; clone size: .; CDR3 protein: CASTVSGRSDEQYF; CDR3 DNA: TGTGCCAGCACCGTTTCAGGGAGGAGCGACGAGCAGTACTTC
CDR3 length: 14; V gene: TRBV7-6; J gene: TRBJ2-7; D gene: TRBD1; clone size: .; CDR3 protein: CASSSSGTGREQYF; CDR3 DNA: TGTGCCAGCAGCTCATCCGGGACAGGGAGGGAGCAGTACTTC
CDR3 length: 13; V gene: TRBV2; J gene: TRBJ1-6; D gene: .; clone size: .; CDR3 protein: CASRRTLNSPLHF; CDR3 DNA: TGTGCCAGCAGACGGACATTAAATTCACCCCTCCACTTT
CDR3 length: 12; V gene: TRBV28; J gene: TRBJ2-7; D gene: .; clone size: .; CDR3 protein: CASSPPIYEQYF; CDR3 DNA: TGTGCCAGCAGTCCGCCTATCTACGAGCAGTACTTC
CDR3 length: 15; V gene: TRBV28; J gene: TRBJ2-7; D gene: TRBD2; clone size: few; CDR3 protein: CASGTSGTRSYEQYF; CDR3 DNA: TGTGCCAGCGGGACGTCCGGGACTAGAAGCTACGAGCAGTACTTC
CDR3 length: 15; V gene: TRBV6-2/TRBV6-3; J gene: TRBJ2-2; D gene: TRBD2; clone size: .; CDR3 protein: CASRLAGVRTGELFF; CDR3 DNA: TGTGCCAGCAGGCTAGCGGGAGTGAGGACCGGGGAGCTGTTTTTT
CDR3 length: 15; V gene: TRBV28; J gene: TRBJ2-7; D gene: TRBD2; clone size: few; CDR3 protein: CASSLGGGLAYEQYF; CDR3 DNA: TGTGCCAGCAGTTTAGGAGGGGGACTAGCCTACGAGCAGTACTTC
CDR3 length: 13; V gene: TRBV6-1; J gene: TRBJ1-1; D gene: .; clone size: .; CDR3 protein: CASSPLGGTEAFF; CDR3 DNA: TGTGCCAGCAGTCCATTGGGGGGGACTGAAGCTTTCTTT
CDR3 length: 11; V gene: TRBV29-1; J gene: TRBJ1-1; D gene: .; clone size: .; CDR3 protein: CSVVRGGEAFF; CDR3 DNA: TGCAGCGTTGTCCGGGGAGGGGAAGCTTTCTTT